The 9 T cell receptor beta chains reported below all come from one sample, sequenced in a study of a mutant IDH1 vaccine in newly diagnosed glioma. For these TCRs, the target antigens are not known. Time point denoted: week 35, safety follow-up. A single vaccine dose contained 300 ug of mutant IDH1 20-mer peptide, and topical imiquimod was used with it. Sequencing was performed with immunoSEQ multiplex PCR; in TCRdb, only in-frame clones are kept and a portion is missing. The data show around 44,000 clones, with 65% to 85% seen just once and 6% to 8% held by the top ten. The sample here was PBMCs, taken from a glioma patient whose treatment included an IDH1 peptide vaccine. These receptors all come from a middle-aged man with glioma.

The V call is TRBV11-2, the J call TRBJ1-1; no clear D. Germline CDR1 reads SGHAT; CDR2 reads FQNNGV. V was cut by 2 bases and J by 0 bases, with 7 bases left in between. This CDR3 is built from 14 residues. CDR3 in DNA: TGTGCCAGCAGCTTACATTCCTTGAACACTGAAGCTTTCTTT. It yields the protein CASSLHSLNTEAFF.

The CDR3 DNA reads as TGTGCCAGCAGCTTTCCGGGGGCAGGGAATGAGCAGTTCTTC. It codes for CASSFPGAGNEQFF. The chain employs TRBV7-9 and TRBJ2-1, with D possibly called TRBD1 or TRBD2 (6 bases each). The CDR3 has 14 amino acids. V was cut by 3 bases and J by 7 bases, with 13 bases left in between. CDR1 and CDR2 (germline): SEHNR, FQNEAQ (reference sequence).

The rearrangement uses TRBV5-4 and TRBJ2-7; possibly TRBD2 for D (6 bases). The CDR3 consists of 15 residues. V shed 7 bases and J shed 0 bases, with 17 bases lying between them. Germline values: CDR1 SGHNT, CDR2 YYREEE (reference sequence). CDR3 sequence: CASRPSGFSSYEQYF. CDR3 in DNA: TGTGCCAGCCGGCCAAGCGGGTTTAGCTCCTACGAGCAGTACTTC.

The chain combines TRBV27 with TRBJ1-1; no definite D call. Per the germline V gene, CDR1 is MNHEY and CDR2 is SMNVEV (reference sequence). V lost 5 bases and J lost 2, with 15 bases in between. This CDR3 is built from 15 residues. This chain's CDR3 is CASSPLSWSNTEAFF. The DNA for the CDR3 is TGTGCCAGCAGTCCACTTAGTTGGAGCAACACTGAAGCTTTCTTT.

V usage is TRBV6-5 and J usage is TRBJ2-1; D is unresolved. The CDR3 totals 15 residues. Trimming removed 5 bases from V and 4 bases from J, with 15 bases in between. Per germline, CDR1 MNHEY and CDR2 SVGAGI. The CDR3 nucleotides are TGTGCCAGCAGTGTTGCCGTTCGGTCTTACAATGAGCAGTTCTTC. It specifies CASSVAVRSYNEQFF.

The CDR3 DNA sequence: TGTGCCAGTAGTGGCCAGATCAACACTGAAGCTTTCTTT. Translation: CASSGQINTEAFF. The V and J genes are TRBV19 and TRBJ1-1; D unresolved. Germline values: CDR1 LNHDA, CDR2 SQIVND (reference sequence). The germline V and J ends were trimmed by 5 bases and 2 bases, with 9 bases remaining between them. The CDR3 covers 13 residues.

This clone was seen a few times. The chain links TRBV5-1 to TRBJ1-1; D not resolved. The germline gives CDR1 SGHRS, CDR2 YFSETQ. Trimming left V 0 bases short and J 0 bases short, with 12 bases between. There are 16 residues in the CDR3. The CDR3 protein is CASSLVGTGLNTEAFF. The CDR3 DNA is TGCGCCAGCAGCTTGGTTGGTACCGGGTTGAACACTGAAGCTTTCTTT.

The chain links TRBV5-6 to TRBJ1-1; 9 positions agree with TRBD1. Trimming at V came to 1 base and at J to 5 bases, leaving 12 bases not matched to a gene. The CDR3 extends over 17 amino acids. The germline CDR1 and CDR2 sequences are SGHDT and YYEEEE. In nucleotides, the CDR3 is TGTGCCAGCAGCTTGTTTGAACAGGGGGCTGTGGGTACTGAAGCTTTCTTT. It specifies CASSLFEQGAVGTEAFF.

About this clone: This same CDR3 is encoded by further DNA sequences in the sample. This rearrangement joins TRBV5-1 to TRBJ1-2; 8 bases agree with TRBD1. Trimming took 0 bases from V and 4 from J; bases not matched to a gene: 2. CDR1 SGHRS and CDR2 YFSETQ come from the germline V gene. This CDR3 has 14 residues. The CDR3: CASSLEQGGYGYTF. As DNA, the CDR3 is TGCGCCAGCAGCTTGGAACAGGGGGGCTATGGCTACACCTTC.